This T cell receptor (beta chain) was captured by sequencing in a study of blood T cell repertoires in COVID-19. This clone showed up just once. The CDR3 consists of 13 residues. V was clipped by 2 bases and J by 7 bases, with 9 bases between them. The germline gives CDR1 SGHTA, CDR2 FQGNSA. Profiling relied on immunoSEQ multiplex PCR, and the TCRdb table lists in-frame clones only, not all of them. The table lists about 140,000 clones, roughly 83% of them singletons, with 5% to 6% in the top ten. Recruits, aged roughly 18 to 100 years, lived in 24 US areas. The V gene is TRBV7-2, the J gene TRBJ2-1; D call uncertain. The TCR sequence derives from a man aged 40-50 years with acute COVID-19. The source material was PBMCs or T cells enriched from blood (not recorded which). The CDR3 DNA reads as TGTGCCAGCAGCTTACCAGTGGTGAATGAGCAGTTCTTC. Protein sequence: CASSLPVVNEQFF. Based on the CDR3 plus reference TRBV7-2 and TRBJ2-1, the full variable domain is GAGVSQSPSNKVTEKGKDVELRCDPISGHTALYWYRQSLGQGLEFLIYFQGNSAPDKSGLPSDRFSAERTGGSVSTLTIQRTQQEDSAVYLCASSLPVVNEQFFGPGTRLTVL.